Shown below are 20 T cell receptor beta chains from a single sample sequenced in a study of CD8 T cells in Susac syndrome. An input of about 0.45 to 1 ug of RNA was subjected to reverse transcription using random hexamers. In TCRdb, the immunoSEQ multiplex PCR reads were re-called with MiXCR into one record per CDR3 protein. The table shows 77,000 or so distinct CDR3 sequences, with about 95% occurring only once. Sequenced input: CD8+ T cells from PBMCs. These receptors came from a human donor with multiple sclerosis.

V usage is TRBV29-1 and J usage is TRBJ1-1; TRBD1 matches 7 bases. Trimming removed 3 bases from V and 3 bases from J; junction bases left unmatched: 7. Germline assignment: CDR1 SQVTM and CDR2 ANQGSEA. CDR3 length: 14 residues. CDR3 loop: CSVDTRGVYTEAFF. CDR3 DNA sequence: TGCAGCGTTGACACCAGGGGGGTTTACACTGAAGCTTTCTTT.

CDR3 DNA sequence: TGTGCCACCAGCTCTTCGACGGCTGAGCAGTACTTC. Translating it yields CATSSSTAEQYF. The rearrangement joins TRBV15 to TRBJ2-7; D is undetermined. CDR3 length: 12 amino acids. Trimming removed 5 bases at V and 7 bases at J, with 12 bases between. Germline CDR1 reads LNHNV; CDR2 reads YYDKDF (reference sequence).

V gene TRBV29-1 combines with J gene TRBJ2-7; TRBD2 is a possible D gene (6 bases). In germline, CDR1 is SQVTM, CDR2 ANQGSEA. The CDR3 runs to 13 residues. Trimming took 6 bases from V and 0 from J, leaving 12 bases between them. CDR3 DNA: TGCAGCGTCGCTAGCGCCAGCTCCTACGAGCAGTACTTC. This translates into CSVASASSYEQYF.

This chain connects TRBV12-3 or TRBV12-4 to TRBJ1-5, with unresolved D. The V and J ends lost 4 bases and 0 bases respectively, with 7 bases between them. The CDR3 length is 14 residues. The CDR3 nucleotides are TGTGCCAGCAGTTACGGGTCTAGCAATCAGCCCCAGCATTTT. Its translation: CASSYGSSNQPQHF.

The CDR3 protein is CASSQDLAAERLYGYTF. DNA of the CDR3: TGCGCCAGCAGCCAAGATTTGGCGGCGGAAAGGCTCTATGGCTACACCTTC. The gene calls are TRBV4-3 and TRBJ1-2; D unclear. This CDR3 is 17 amino acids long. The germline gives CDR1 LGHNA, CDR2 YSLEER. Between the trimmed V and J ends, which lost 0 bases and 4 bases, there was a span of 18 bases.

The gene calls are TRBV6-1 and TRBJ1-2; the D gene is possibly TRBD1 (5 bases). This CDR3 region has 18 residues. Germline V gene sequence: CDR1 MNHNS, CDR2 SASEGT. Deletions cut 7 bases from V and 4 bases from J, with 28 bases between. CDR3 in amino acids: CASTGSLGRAGLGYGYTF. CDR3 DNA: TGTGCCAGCACCGGCTCATTGGGCAGGGCCGGTCTGGGCTATGGCTACACCTTC.

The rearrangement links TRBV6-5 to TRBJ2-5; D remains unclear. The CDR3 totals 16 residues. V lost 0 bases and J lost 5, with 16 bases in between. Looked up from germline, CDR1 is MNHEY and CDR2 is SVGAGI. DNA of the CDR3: TGTGCCAGCAGTTACTCGGAGTGGGAAAGAGGCGAGACCCAGTACTTC. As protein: CASSYSEWERGETQYF.

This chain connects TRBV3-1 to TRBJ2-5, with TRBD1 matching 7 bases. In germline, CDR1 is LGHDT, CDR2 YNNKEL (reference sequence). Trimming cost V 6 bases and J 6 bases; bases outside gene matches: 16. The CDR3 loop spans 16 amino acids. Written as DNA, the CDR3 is TGTGCCAGCAGTAACACCTTACAGGGGCCGGGGAAGACCCAGTACTTC. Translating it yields CASSNTLQGPGKTQYF.

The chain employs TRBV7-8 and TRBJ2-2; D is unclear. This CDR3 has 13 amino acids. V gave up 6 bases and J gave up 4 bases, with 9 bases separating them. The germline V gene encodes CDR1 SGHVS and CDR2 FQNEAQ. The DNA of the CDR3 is TGTGCCAGCAGTTCTAGGACCACCGGGGAGCTGTTTTTT. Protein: CASSSRTTGELFF.

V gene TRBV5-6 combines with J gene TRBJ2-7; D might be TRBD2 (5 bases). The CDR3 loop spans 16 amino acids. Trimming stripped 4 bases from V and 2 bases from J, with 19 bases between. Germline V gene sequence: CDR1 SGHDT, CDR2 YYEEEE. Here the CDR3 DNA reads TGTGCCAGCAGCCAGGAAGGACTCTCCCTGCCCTACGAGCAGTACTTC. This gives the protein CASSQEGLSLPYEQYF.

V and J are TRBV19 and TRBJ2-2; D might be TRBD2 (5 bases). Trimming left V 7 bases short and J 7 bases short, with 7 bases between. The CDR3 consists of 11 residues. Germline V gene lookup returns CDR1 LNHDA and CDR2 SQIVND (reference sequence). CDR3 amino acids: CASTAGGELFF. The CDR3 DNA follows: TGTGCCAGTACGGCGGGCGGGGAGCTGTTTTTT.

The CDR3 bases are TGCAGTGCAGGCCCCCACTATGGCTACACCTTC. Encoded protein: CSAGPHYGYTF. The V gene is TRBV20-1, the J gene TRBJ1-2; D remains ambiguous. V was shortened by 6 bases and J by 3 bases, with 8 bases between the two germline ends. CDR3 length equals 11 residues. CDR1 DFQATT and CDR2 SNEGSKA come from the germline V gene (reference sequence).

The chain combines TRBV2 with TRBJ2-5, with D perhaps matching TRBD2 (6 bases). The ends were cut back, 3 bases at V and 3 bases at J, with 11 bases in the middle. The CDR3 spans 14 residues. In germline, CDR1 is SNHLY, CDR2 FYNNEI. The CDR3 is CASSEPGLEETQYF. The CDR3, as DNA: TGTGCCAGCAGTGAGCCGGGACTGGAAGAGACCCAGTACTTC.

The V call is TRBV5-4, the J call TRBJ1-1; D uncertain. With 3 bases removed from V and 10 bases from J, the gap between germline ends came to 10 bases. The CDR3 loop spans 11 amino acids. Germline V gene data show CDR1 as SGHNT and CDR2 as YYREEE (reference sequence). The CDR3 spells CASSSPFGAFF. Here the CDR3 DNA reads TGTGCCAGCAGCTCACCTTTCGGAGCTTTCTTT.

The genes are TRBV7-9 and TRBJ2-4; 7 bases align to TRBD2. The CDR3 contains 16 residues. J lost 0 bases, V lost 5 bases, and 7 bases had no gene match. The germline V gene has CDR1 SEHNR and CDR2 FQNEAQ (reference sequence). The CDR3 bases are TGTGCCAGCAGCCCAACCGGGGGGTTAGCCAAAAACATTCAGTACTTC. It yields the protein CASSPTGGLAKNIQYF.

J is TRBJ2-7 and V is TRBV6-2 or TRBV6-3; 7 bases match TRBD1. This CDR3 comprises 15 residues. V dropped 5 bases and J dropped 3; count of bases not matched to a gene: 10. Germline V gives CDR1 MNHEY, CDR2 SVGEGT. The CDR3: CASSPDRDLYYEQYF. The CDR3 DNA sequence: TGTGCCAGCAGTCCCGACAGGGACCTATACTACGAGCAGTACTTC.

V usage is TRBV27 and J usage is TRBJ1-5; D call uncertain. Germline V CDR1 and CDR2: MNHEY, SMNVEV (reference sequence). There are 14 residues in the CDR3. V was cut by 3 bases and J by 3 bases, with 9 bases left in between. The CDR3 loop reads CASSLRQDNQPQHF. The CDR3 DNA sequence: TGTGCCAGCAGTTTGAGGCAGGACAATCAGCCCCAGCATTTT.

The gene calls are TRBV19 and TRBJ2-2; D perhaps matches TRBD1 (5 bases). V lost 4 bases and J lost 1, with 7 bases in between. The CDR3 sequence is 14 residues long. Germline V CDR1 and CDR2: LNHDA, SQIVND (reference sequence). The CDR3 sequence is CASSTTGNTGELFF. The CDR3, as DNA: TGTGCCAGTAGTACTACAGGGAACACCGGGGAGCTGTTTTTT.

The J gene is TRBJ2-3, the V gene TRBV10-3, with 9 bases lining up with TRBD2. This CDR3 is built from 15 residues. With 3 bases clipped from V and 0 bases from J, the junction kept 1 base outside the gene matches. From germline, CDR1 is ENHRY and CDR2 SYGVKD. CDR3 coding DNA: TGTGCCATCAGTGACACTAGCGGGAGCACAGATACGCAGTATTTT. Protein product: CAISDTSGSTDTQYF.

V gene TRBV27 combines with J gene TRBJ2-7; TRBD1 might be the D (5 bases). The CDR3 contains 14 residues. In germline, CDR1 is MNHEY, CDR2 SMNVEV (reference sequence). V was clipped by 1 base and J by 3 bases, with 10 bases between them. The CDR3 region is CASSLFQGYYEQYF. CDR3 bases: TGTGCCAGCAGTTTATTTCAGGGCTACTACGAGCAGTACTTC.